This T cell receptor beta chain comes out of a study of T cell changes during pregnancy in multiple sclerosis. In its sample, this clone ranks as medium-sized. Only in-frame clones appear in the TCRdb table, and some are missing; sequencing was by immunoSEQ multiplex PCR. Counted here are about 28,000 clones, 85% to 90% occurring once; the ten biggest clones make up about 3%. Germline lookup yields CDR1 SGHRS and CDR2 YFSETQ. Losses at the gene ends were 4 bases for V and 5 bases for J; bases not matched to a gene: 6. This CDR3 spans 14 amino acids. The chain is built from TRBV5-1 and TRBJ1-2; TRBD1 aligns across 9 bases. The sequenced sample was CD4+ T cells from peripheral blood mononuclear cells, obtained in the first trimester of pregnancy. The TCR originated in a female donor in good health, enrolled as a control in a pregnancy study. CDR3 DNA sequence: TGCGCCAGCAGCCCCGGACAGGGGAGGTATGGCTACACCTTC. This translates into CASSPGQGRYGYTF.